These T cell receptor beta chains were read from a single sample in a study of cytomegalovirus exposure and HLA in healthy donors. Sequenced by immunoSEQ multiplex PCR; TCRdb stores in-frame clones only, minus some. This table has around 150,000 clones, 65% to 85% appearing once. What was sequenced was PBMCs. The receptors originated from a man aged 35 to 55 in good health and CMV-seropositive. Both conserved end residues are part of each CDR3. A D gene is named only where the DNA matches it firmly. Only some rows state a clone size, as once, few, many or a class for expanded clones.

cdr3_nt: TGCGCCAGCAGCCCCCCTCACAATTTCAGCAGGCGAACCTACAATGAGCAGTTCTTC
cdr3_aa: CASSPPHNFSRRTYNEQFF
v_call: TRBV5-1
cdr3_length: 19
d_call: -
clone_size: -
j_call: TRBJ2-1

cdr3_nt: TGTGCCTGGAGTCAAGGGGACTCCTCAGATACGCAGTATTTT
cdr3_aa: CAWSQGDSSDTQYF
v_call: TRBV30
cdr3_length: 14
d_call: -
clone_size: -
j_call: TRBJ2-3

cdr3_nt: TGCGCCAGCCCCAGATCCAGGGCGGGAAATCAGCCCCAGCATTTT
cdr3_aa: CASPRSRAGNQPQHF
v_call: TRBV10-1
cdr3_length: 15
d_call: -
clone_size: -
j_call: TRBJ1-5

cdr3_nt: TGTGCCTCCTTGGACAGGCTTAATGAAAAACTGTTTTTT
cdr3_aa: CASLDRLNEKLFF
v_call: TRBV19
cdr3_length: 13
d_call: TRBD1
clone_size: few
j_call: TRBJ1-4

cdr3_nt: TGTGCCAGCAGCTTAGGCAGTAACAATGAGCAGTTCTTC
cdr3_aa: CASSLGSNNEQFF
v_call: TRBV7-3
cdr3_length: 13
d_call: -
clone_size: -
j_call: TRBJ2-1

cdr3_nt: TGCGCCAGCAGGGGGGCCGGGGGGGCAAGTGCAGATACGCAGTATTTT
cdr3_aa: CASRGAGGASADTQYF
v_call: TRBV5-1
cdr3_length: 16
d_call: TRBD2
clone_size: -
j_call: TRBJ2-3

cdr3_nt: TGTGCCAGCAGTTTCACTACCGGGACAGGGGGCGGAAAGCAGTACTTC
cdr3_aa: CASSFTTGTGGGKQYF
v_call: TRBV27
cdr3_length: 16
d_call: TRBD1
clone_size: -
j_call: TRBJ2-7

cdr3_nt: TGTGCCAGCAGTAAGGCGAAACAGGCTCTCCTTTATGGCTACACCTTC
cdr3_aa: CASSKAKQALLYGYTF
v_call: TRBV5-8
cdr3_length: 16
d_call: -
clone_size: once
j_call: TRBJ1-2

cdr3_nt: TGTGCCAGCAGCTTGGCCGGGACTAGCGGGGGGCCTCCTTATACGCAGTATTTT
cdr3_aa: CASSLAGTSGGPPYTQYF
v_call: TRBV5-6
cdr3_length: 18
d_call: TRBD2
clone_size: -
j_call: TRBJ2-3

cdr3_nt: TGTGCCACCCTCCTACAGGGAAGAAACGCTGGGGCCAACGTCCTGACTTTC
cdr3_aa: CATLLQGRNAGANVLTF
v_call: TRBV5-4
cdr3_length: 17
d_call: -
clone_size: -
j_call: TRBJ2-6

cdr3_nt: TGTGCCAGTAGTATAGAACAGGGACGTGTCTACGAGCAGTACTTC
cdr3_aa: CASSIEQGRVYEQYF
v_call: TRBV19
cdr3_length: 15
d_call: -
clone_size: once
j_call: TRBJ2-7

cdr3_nt: TGTGCCAGCAGCTTAAGGTTCCGGGCAAGGGGTGATGAGCAGTTCTTC
cdr3_aa: CASSLRFRARGDEQFF
v_call: TRBV7-2
cdr3_length: 16
d_call: -
clone_size: -
j_call: TRBJ2-1